Below, 29 T cell receptor beta chains from the same sample are listed, as sequenced in a study of cytotoxic CD8 clonotypes in ibrutinib-treated CLL (dated by TCRdb to about 2021). Taken with the paper, the label for time point translates to: about eleven months on ibrutinib. The library was made by the immunoSEQ multiplex PCR assay. The immuneACCESS repertoire file appears here via TCRdb, limited to in-frame rearrangements. These files lack a portion of the clones; in checked studies, under half of the deficit traces to unresolved V genes, and the cause of the others is not known. This sample gives about 49,000 clones in total; 53% of them show up just once. The ten largest clones represent less than 35% of the sample. Sequenced here: PBMCs, sampled after 12 months of ibrutinib treatment. The receptors originated from a human donor with chronic lymphocytic leukemia.

This chain joins TRBV7-9 and TRBJ1-1; 7 bases match TRBD1. The CDR3 extends over 13 amino acids. V shed 2 bases and J 4 bases; nucleotides not matched to a gene: 1. CDR1 and CDR2 (germline): SEHNR, FQNEAQ (reference sequence). CDR3: CASSLSGGTEAFF. The CDR3 DNA reads TGTGCCAGCAGCTTATCAGGGGGCACTGAAGCTTTCTTT.

The rearrangement links TRBV7-9 to TRBJ1-5, with D tentatively TRBD1 (5 bases). V lost 6 bases and J lost 0, with 12 bases in between. The germline gives CDR1 SEHNR, CDR2 FQNEAQ (reference sequence). The CDR3 loop spans 15 amino acids. The CDR3 reads CASSTGTYSNQPQHF. Written as DNA, the CDR3 is TGTGCCAGCAGTACCGGGACCTATAGCAATCAGCCCCAGCATTTT.

The chain couples TRBV9 to TRBJ2-2; 7 bases match TRBD2. The J segment lost 3 bases and the V segment lost 2 bases, leaving 4 bases of the junction unmatched. This CDR3 contains 15 residues. Germline assignment: CDR1 SGDLS and CDR2 YYNGEE. As DNA, the CDR3 is TGTGCCAGCAGCGTCGCTCTAGCGGACACCGGGGAGCTGTTTTTT. Encoded protein: CASSVALADTGELFF.

This clone has just a few counts. CDR3 protein: CASSSTSGRNTGELFF. DNA for the CDR3: TGTGCCAGCAGTTCTACTAGCGGGAGGAACACCGGGGAGCTGTTTTTT. The V and J genes are TRBV27 and TRBJ2-2; 11 bases map to TRBD2. The junction had 2 bases not matched to a gene; V was cut back by 4 bases and J by 1 base. Germline CDR1 is MNHEY and CDR2 is SMNVEV (reference sequence). The CDR3 spans 16 residues.

The V and J genes are TRBV9 and TRBJ2-3, with 9 bases matching TRBD2. CDR1 is SGDLS, CDR2 YYNGEE, per germline. With 0 bases clipped from V and 2 bases from J, the junction kept 7 bases outside the gene matches. The CDR3 runs 17 residues. CDR3 DNA sequence: TGTGCCAGCAGCGTAGGACTAGCGGTAATATCCACAGATACGCAGTATTTT. Translation: CASSVGLAVISTDTQYF.

The chain uses TRBV28 and TRBJ1-5; unclear D gene. The CDR3 length is 13 residues. V lost 6 bases, J lost 4 bases, and 10 bases lay in between. Germline V gives CDR1 MDHEN, CDR2 SYDVKM. The CDR3 DNA is TGTGCCAGCAGACACGACCGTAATCAGCCCCAGCATTTT. It codes for CASRHDRNQPQHF.

This chain uses TRBV28 with TRBJ2-1; D is ambiguous. There are 16 residues in the CDR3. The germline V gene encodes CDR1 MDHEN and CDR2 SYDVKM. Trimming left V 3 bases short and J 12 bases short, with 24 bases between. CDR3 DNA: TGTGCCAGCAGTTTCTCCCTTGAACGGATTGGAATGGGGCAGTTCTTC. It codes for CASSFSLERIGMGQFF.

CDR3 region: CASSFSDYGYTF. CDR3 sequence (DNA): TGTGCCAGCAGTTTCTCTGACTATGGCTACACCTTC. The V gene is TRBV28, the J gene TRBJ1-2, with D hard to call. The CDR3 runs to 12 residues. The germline V and J ends were trimmed by 3 bases and 3 bases, with 5 bases remaining between them. Germline assignment: CDR1 MDHEN and CDR2 SYDVKM.

V and J are TRBV6-8 and TRBJ2-1, with TRBD2 matching over 9 bases. CDR1 is MNHGY, CDR2 SAAAGT, per germline. Trimming at V came to 6 bases and at J to 10 bases, leaving 7 bases not matched to a gene. The CDR3 contains 13 residues. CDR3 amino acids: CASSLGTSREQFF. The CDR3, as DNA: TGTGCCAGCAGCCTCGGGACTAGCAGAGAGCAGTTCTTC.

A word on this clone: One end of the junction is discordant with germline, which a read error may explain. This chain uses TRBV11-3 with TRBJ2-3; 9 bases are a match to TRBD2. Germline values: CDR1 SGHNT, CDR2 YENEEA. This CDR3 region has 15 residues. The CDR3: CASSTYSGSKDTQYF. In DNA, the CDR3 is TGTGCCAGCAGCACGTATAGCGGGAGCAAAGATACGCAGTATTTT.

This clone occurred a few times. This chain connects TRBV7-3 to TRBJ1-6; TRBD1 is a possible D gene (5 bases). V was pared by 0 bases and J by 7 bases, with 10 bases between. CDR1 and CDR2 (germline): SGHTA, FQGTGA. This CDR3 region has 15 residues. The CDR3 DNA sequence: TGTGCCAGCAGCTTAACGGGACGGTCAAATTCACCCCTCCACTTT. As protein: CASSLTGRSNSPLHF.

The V call is TRBV2, the J call TRBJ2-2; 13 positions match TRBD2. Losses at the gene ends were 4 bases for V and 2 bases for J; bases not matched to a gene: 4. This CDR3 has 17 amino acids. The germline V gene encodes CDR1 SNHLY and CDR2 FYNNEI. CDR3 in amino acids: CASSVLAGGQNTGELFF. The CDR3 DNA follows: TGTGCCAGCAGTGTACTAGCGGGAGGGCAAAACACCGGGGAGCTGTTTTTT. Full variable domain (rest looked up from reference TRBV2 and TRBJ2-2): EPEVTQTPSHQVTQMGQEVILRCVPISNHLYFYWYRQILGQKVEFLVSFYNNEISEKSEIFDDQFSVERPDGSNFTLKIRSTKLEDSAMYFCASSVLAGGQNTGELFFGEGSRLTVL.

J is TRBJ1-5 and V is TRBV28; TRBD1 might be the D (5 bases). Germline CDR1 and CDR2: MDHEN and SYDVKM. There are 15 residues in the CDR3. Between the trimmed V and J ends, which lost 7 bases and 9 bases, there was a span of 22 bases. Here the CDR3 reads CASMRRGRSTGPQHF. The CDR3 nucleotides are TGTGCCAGCATGCGCCGGGGAAGGTCAACAGGGCCCCAGCATTTT.

The V call is TRBV2, the J call TRBJ1-4; TRBD1 might be the D (6 bases). The CDR3 covers 14 residues. With 5 bases removed from V and 7 bases from J, the gap between germline ends came to 14 bases. From germline, CDR1 is SNHLY and CDR2 FYNNEI. The CDR3 coding sequence is TGTGCCAGCAGTAATACAGGGTTTTTTGAAAAACTGTTTTTT. Its protein product is CASSNTGFFEKLFF.

This clone showed up just once. The gene calls are TRBV27 and TRBJ1-6, with TRBD1 identical over 9 bases. V shed 7 bases and J 6 bases; nucleotides not matched to a gene: 4. CDR1 and CDR2 (germline): MNHEY, SMNVEV (reference sequence). This CDR3 is built from 14 residues. CDR3 bases: TGTGCCAGCAACCCGGGACAGGGTAATTCACCCCTCCACTTT. Protein: CASNPGQGNSPLHF.

The CDR3 DNA is TGTGCCAGCAGCGTAGACCTAAGCACAGATACGCAGTATTTT. Amino acids: CASSVDLSTDTQYF. V and J are TRBV9 and TRBJ2-3; the D is unclear. There are 14 residues in the CDR3. V was shortened by 0 bases and J by 0 bases, with 5 bases between the two germline ends. Germline V CDR1 and CDR2: SGDLS, YYNGEE. Together with reference TRBV9 and TRBJ2-3, the CDR3 gives the full variable domain: DSGVTQTPKHLITATGQRVTLRCSPRSGDLSVYWYQQSLDQGLQFLIQYYNGEERAKGNILERFSAQQFPDLHSELNLSSLELGDSALYFCASSVDLSTDTQYFGPGTRLTVL.

This clone was picked up one time. The chain links TRBV9 to TRBJ2-3; D might be TRBD2 (5 bases). This CDR3 is built from 12 residues. In germline, CDR1 is SGDLS, CDR2 YYNGEE. Trimming cost V 4 bases and J 3 bases, with 6 bases left between them. The CDR3: CASSRGTDTQYF. CDR3 DNA: TGTGCCAGCAGCCGAGGGACAGATACGCAGTATTTT. The whole variable domain, remainder taken from reference TRBV9 and TRBJ2-3, is DSGVTQTPKHLITATGQRVTLRCSPRSGDLSVYWYQQSLDQGLQFLIQYYNGEERAKGNILERFSAQQFPDLHSELNLSSLELGDSALYFCASSRGTDTQYFGPGTRLTVL.

The V and J genes are TRBV5-6 and TRBJ1-5, with D possibly TRBD1 on 5 matching bases. The CDR3 is made up of 15 amino acids. The V gene lost 4 bases and the J gene lost 4 bases, with 15 bases spanning the gap. Germline CDR1 reads SGHDT; CDR2 reads YYEEEE. This CDR3 is CASSPWGLQNQPQHF. CDR3 nucleotide sequence: TGTGCCAGCAGCCCGTGGGGACTGCAGAATCAGCCCCAGCATTTT.

The V gene is TRBV5-1, the J gene TRBJ2-7; TRBD1 aligns across 8 bases. CDR1 and CDR2 (germline): SGHRS, YFSETQ. This CDR3 contains 14 residues. V was pared by 4 bases and J by 2 bases, with 5 bases of the junction left unmatched. The CDR3 loop is CASSQGDRTYEQYF. CDR3 bases: TGCGCCAGCAGCCAGGGGGACAGGACCTACGAGCAGTACTTC.

This chain links TRBV9 with TRBJ2-7; 10 nucleotides agree with TRBD1. J was trimmed by 5 bases and V by 4 bases; bases with no gene match: 6. CDR3 size: 14 residues. CDR1 and CDR2 from the germline V gene are SGDLS and YYNGEE. The CDR3 DNA reads TGTGCCAGCAGCCCACGGGACAGGGGCGACGAGCAGTACTTC. Amino acids: CASSPRDRGDEQYF.

The rearrangement uses TRBV25-1 and TRBJ1-3; D is unresolved. CDR3 length: 13 amino acids. Trimming stripped 4 bases from V and 1 base from J, with 5 bases between. Germline CDR1 and CDR2: MGHDK and SYGVNS. DNA of the CDR3: TGTGCCAGCAGTGTAGGGTCTGGAAACACCATATATTTT. Its translation: CASSVGSGNTIYF. Full variable domain (rest looked up from reference TRBV25-1 and TRBJ1-3): EADIYQTPRYLVIGTGKKITLECSQTMGHDKMYWYQQDPGMELHLIHYSYGVNSTEKGDLSSESTVSRIRTEHFPLTLESARPSHTSQYLCASSVGSGNTIYFGEGSWLTVV.

This clone was counted between two and nine times. The gene calls are TRBV2 and TRBJ2-1; TRBD2 matches at 12 bases. CDR3 length: 20 amino acids. The germline V gene encodes CDR1 SNHLY and CDR2 FYNNEI. Losses at the gene ends were 0 bases for V and 0 bases for J; bases not matched to a gene: 9. CDR3 DNA: TGTGCCAGCAGTGAAGCGGACGGGACTAGCGGGCGAAGCTCCTACAATGAGCAGTTCTTC. It yields the protein CASSEADGTSGRSSYNEQFF.

The chain couples TRBV30 to TRBJ1-1, with TRBD1 as a possible D gene (6 bases). V was cut by 0 bases and J by 3 bases, with 14 bases left in between. The CDR3 has 15 residues. The germline gives CDR1 GTSNPN, CDR2 SVGIG (reference sequence). The CDR3 bases are TGTGCCTGGAGTGTACTTGACAGGATGGACACTGAAGCTTTCTTT. It is translated as CAWSVLDRMDTEAFF.

The genes are TRBV29-1 and TRBJ2-1; D unresolved. This CDR3 spans 11 amino acids. V was clipped by 8 bases and J by 4 bases, with 9 bases between them. Germline CDR1 reads SQVTM; CDR2 reads ANQGSEA. CDR3 in DNA: TGCAGCTGGGGATTTTACAATGAGCAGTTCTTC. As protein: CSWGFYNEQFF.

The chain has TRBV7-2 and TRBJ2-1, with TRBD2 matching 10 bases. The CDR3 is 15 amino acids. Germline trimming cut 3 bases from V and 4 bases from J; bases unmatched to any gene: 3. Germline V gene data show CDR1 as SGHTA and CDR2 as FQGNSA. CDR3 sequence: CASSLTSGLYNEQFF. CDR3 nucleotides: TGTGCCAGCAGCTTGACTAGCGGGTTATACAATGAGCAGTTCTTC. The full variable domain, in which reference TRBV7-2 and TRBJ2-1 provide the parts outside the CDR3, is GAGVSQSPSNKVTEKGKDVELRCDPISGHTALYWYRQSLGQGLEFLIYFQGNSAPDKSGLPSDRFSAERTGGSVSTLTIQRTQQEDSAVYLCASSLTSGLYNEQFFGPGTRLTVL.

This clone was picked up many times. The chain uses TRBV11-3 and TRBJ2-2; D not certain. Trimming left V 3 bases short and J 7 bases short, with 6 bases between. Germline CDR1 SGHNT, CDR2 YENEEA. CDR3 length equals 12 residues. The CDR3 reads CASSLGYGELFF. Here the CDR3 DNA reads TGTGCCAGCAGCTTGGGTTACGGGGAGCTGTTTTTT.

The J gene is TRBJ2-7, the V gene TRBV5-5; D may be TRBD1 or TRBD2 (5 bases each). CDR3 length: 15 amino acids. V lost 1 base, J lost 6 bases, and 17 bases lay in between. In germline, CDR1 is SGHKS, CDR2 YYEKEE (reference sequence). The CDR3 loop reads CASSLKQWDLGEQYF. The CDR3 nucleotides read TGTGCCAGCAGCTTGAAGCAGTGGGACCTCGGCGAGCAGTACTTC.

V and J are TRBV28 and TRBJ1-1; 8 nucleotides match TRBD1. After removal of 7 bases from V and 1 base from J, the junction contained 2 bases not matched to a gene. This CDR3 spans 13 amino acids. CDR1 MDHEN and CDR2 SYDVKM come from the germline V gene. For the CDR3, the DNA is TGTGCCAGCAACGGACAGGGGAACACTGAAGCTTTCTTT. Residues: CASNGQGNTEAFF.

This clone came up a few times. J is TRBJ1-1 and V is TRBV28; D possibly corresponds to TRBD1 (5 bases). The CDR3 runs to 13 residues. The germline CDR1 and CDR2 sequences are MDHEN and SYDVKM. The V and J ends lost 4 bases and 8 bases respectively, with 14 bases between them. The CDR3, as DNA: TGTGCCAGCAGTTCCCCTTCTGGGACGGAAGCTTTCTTT. Encoded protein: CASSSPSGTEAFF.